This note documents a single TCR beta chain sequence. Produced via immunoSEQ multiplex PCR; TCRdb's table is partial and in-frame only. The data show roughly 200,000 clones, roughly 94% seen once. This specimen belongs to a study of control samples from healthy donors and cancer patients. There are 16 residues in the CDR3. The germline V gene encodes CDR1 SGHRS and CDR2 YFSETQ. V dropped 0 bases and J dropped 5; count of bases not matched to a gene: 5. V gene TRBV5-1 combines with J gene TRBJ2-5; 12 nucleotides match TRBD2. The sample was blood. This TCR was recovered from a man in his forties or fifties in good health. The CDR3 reads CASSLAPSGGAETQYF. The CDR3 region has the DNA TGCGCCAGCAGCTTGGCCCCTAGCGGGGGGGCGGAGACCCAGTACTTC.